One and the same sample provided the 21 T cell receptor beta chains below, sequenced in a study of T-cell reconstitution after alpha-beta-depleted transplantation in children. Unique molecular identifiers were used in preparing the TCRbeta library. TCRdb re-called the PCR reads through MiXCR, storing one row per CDR3 protein. The sample holds some 110,000 distinct CDR3 sequences, approximately 10% seen once. The source was PBMCs, collected before TCRalphabeta/CD19-depleted stem cell transplant. All receptors come from a boy younger than 10 with acute lymphoblastic leukemia, due to receive a stem cell transplant.

This clonotype was recorded many times. V and J are TRBV12-3 or TRBV12-4 and TRBJ2-5; D remains unclear. The CDR3 loop spans 15 amino acids. V lost 6 bases and J 0 bases, leaving 14 bases between the germline ends. CDR3 sequence reads: CASRTAEQYQETQYF. In nucleotides, the CDR3 is TGTGCCAGCAGGACGGCGGAGCAGTACCAAGAGACCCAGTACTTC.

In its sample, this clonotype is medium-sized. The CDR3 DNA reads as TGCGCCAGCAGCCTACTAGCGGGAGCAGATACGCAGTATTTT. Its translation is CASSLLAGADTQYF. The V gene is TRBV4-1, the J gene TRBJ2-3; 11 nucleotides match TRBD2. V lost 4 bases, J lost 4 bases, and 1 base stayed unmatched. Germline V gives CDR1 MGHRA, CDR2 YSYEKL. This CDR3 has 14 amino acids.

The rearrangement links TRBV5-6 to TRBJ2-5; 7 bases fit TRBD1. The length of the CDR3 is 12 residues. V gave up 3 bases and J gave up 9 bases; unmatched junction bases: 5. Germline V gene data show CDR1 as SGHDT and CDR2 as YYEEEE. CDR3 DNA sequence: TGTGCCAGCAGCTACACAGGGGAGCCCCAGTACTTC. Its translation: CASSYTGEPQYF.

This clonotype came up many times. This chain links TRBV5-1 with TRBJ2-7, with 9 bases lining up with TRBD1. CDR3 size: 16 residues. Germline-derived CDR1 and CDR2 are SGHRS and YFSETQ. V dropped 4 bases and J dropped 5; count of bases not matched to a gene: 13. The CDR3 here is CASSPGMDRGLNEQYF. The CDR3 DNA reads TGCGCCAGCAGCCCAGGGATGGACAGGGGACTAAACGAGCAGTACTTC.

This clonotype was found a few times. This chain connects TRBV30 to TRBJ2-1, with D unclear. Trimming stripped 3 bases from V and 6 bases from J, with 6 bases between. From germline, CDR1 is GTSNPN and CDR2 SVGIG (reference sequence). CDR3 length equals 11 residues. CDR3 nucleotide sequence: TGTGCCTGGAGCCGGGTCAATGAGCAGTTCTTC. Translated, it gives CAWSRVNEQFF.

The V gene is TRBV15, the J gene TRBJ2-1, with TRBD2 as a possible D gene (6 bases). CDR3 length equals 18 residues. V lost 0 bases, J lost 2 bases, and 17 bases lay in between. Germline V gene lookup returns CDR1 LNHNV and CDR2 YYDKDF (reference sequence). The CDR3 coding sequence is TGTGCCACCAGCAGAGATCCCTTCGTTAGCGGCACCTACAATGAGCAGTTCTTC. Encoded protein: CATSRDPFVSGTYNEQFF.

The chain uses TRBV20-1 and TRBJ1-4, with 9 bases aligning to TRBD1. V dropped 2 bases and J dropped 8; count of bases not matched to a gene: 3. The CDR3 has 13 amino acids. Germline-derived CDR1 and CDR2 are DFQATT and SNEGSKA (reference sequence). The CDR3 DNA reads as TGCAGTGCTAGACTTACAGGGGGCGAAAAACTGTTTTTT. Translating it yields CSARLTGGEKLFF.

This clonotype was detected ten times or more. The chain employs TRBV20-1 and TRBJ2-1; D ambiguous. Trimming took off 6 bases at V and 0 bases at J, with 15 bases between the two ends. CDR1 and CDR2 (germline): DFQATT, SNEGSKA (reference sequence). This CDR3 contains 15 residues. The CDR3 here is CSAIYPPNSYNEQFF. CDR3 nucleotides: TGCAGTGCGATTTACCCCCCGAACTCCTACAATGAGCAGTTCTTC.

The chain joins TRBV20-1 to TRBJ2-7, with D possibly being TRBD2 (5 bases). Germline CDR1 DFQATT, CDR2 SNEGSKA (reference sequence). The CDR3 covers 14 residues. The V and J ends lost 2 bases and 5 bases respectively, with 16 bases between them. The CDR3 reads CSARTSFPTHEQYF. The CDR3 DNA follows: TGCAGTGCTAGAACTAGTTTTCCCACCCACGAGCAGTACTTC.

The rearrangement links TRBV7-9 to TRBJ1-4; TRBD1 aligns across 7 bases. Germline CDR1 SEHNR, CDR2 FQNEAQ (reference sequence). The CDR3 has 13 residues. The trim removed 1 base at V and 8 bases at J, leaving 1 base unmatched. The CDR3 coding sequence is TGTGCCAGCAGCTTAGAAGGGGGCGAAAAACTGTTTTTT. Protein sequence: CASSLEGGEKLFF.

The sample holds many counts of this clonotype. This chain links TRBV5-6 with TRBJ2-2; 7 nucleotides match TRBD1. V was pared by 4 bases and J by 0 bases, with 3 bases of the junction left unmatched. Per the germline V gene, CDR1 is SGHDT and CDR2 is YYEEEE. CDR3 length: 15 residues. The CDR3 region is CASSLGQPNTGELFF. DNA for the CDR3: TGTGCCAGCAGCCTGGGACAGCCGAACACCGGGGAGCTGTTTTTT. Full variable domain (remainder filled in from reference TRBV5-6 and TRBJ2-2): DAGVTQSPTHLIKTRGQQVTLRCSPKSGHDTVSWYQQALGQGPQFIFQYYEEEERQRGNFPDRFSGHQFPNYSSELNVNALLLGDSALYLCASSLGQPNTGELFFGEGSRLTVL.

The chain links TRBV14 to TRBJ2-1; possibly TRBD2 for D (5 bases). In germline, CDR1 is SGHDN, CDR2 FVKESK. Deletions cut 2 bases from V and 10 bases from J, with 30 bases between. This CDR3 is 19 amino acids long. The CDR3 nucleotides read TGTGCCAGCAGCCAAAACCGGATTTCGGGGTTGCACCCTCAGCGGGAGCAGTTCTTC. It yields the protein CASSQNRISGLHPQREQFF. The complete variable domain, with remaining parts taken from reference TRBV14 and TRBJ2-1, reads EAGVTQFPSHSVIEKGQTVTLRCDPISGHDNLYWYRRVMGKEIKFLLHFVKESKQDESGMPNNRFLAERTGGTYSTLKVQPAELEDSGVYFCASSQNRISGLHPQREQFFGPGTRLTVL.

This clonotype was recorded a few times. The gene calls are TRBV28 and TRBJ2-2, with a possible D match to TRBD2 (6 bases). CDR1 MDHEN and CDR2 SYDVKM come from the germline V gene. The CDR3 has 19 amino acids. Trimming shortened V by 7 bases and J by 4 bases, and 28 bases separated the two germline ends. CDR3 sequence reads: CASTPHPREIPSGTGELFF. For the CDR3, the DNA is TGTGCCAGCACTCCGCACCCTCGGGAGATCCCTTCAGGCACCGGGGAGCTGTTTTTT.

This chain joins TRBV6-1 and TRBJ1-1; maybe TRBD1 (5 bases). The CDR3 totals 16 residues. Germline CDR1 MNHNS, CDR2 SASEGT. V was pared by 6 bases and J by 0 bases, with 17 bases between. CDR3 in amino acids: CASSLNRGSMNTEAFF. The CDR3 DNA follows: TGTGCCAGCAGCCTAAATCGGGGGTCCATGAACACTGAAGCTTTCTTT.

This clonotype was seen a handful of times. The J gene is TRBJ1-5, the V gene TRBV12-3 or TRBV12-4; 7 bases align to TRBD1. There are 14 residues in the CDR3. After removal of 4 bases from V and 7 bases from J, the junction contained 7 bases not matched to a gene. CDR3 amino acids: CASSSGQVGQPQHF. CDR3 bases: TGTGCCAGCAGTTCCGGACAGGTTGGACAGCCCCAGCATTTT.

This clonotype was counted ten times or more. J is TRBJ2-5 and V is TRBV7-6, with D perhaps TRBD2 (6 bases). The germline V gene has CDR1 SGHVS and CDR2 FNYEAQ. This CDR3 spans 14 amino acids. V lost 5 bases and J 5 bases, leaving 15 bases between the germline ends. CDR3 nucleotides: TGTGCCAGCAGCCCTCCCCCAGGAGGGGAGACCCAGTACTTC. This gives the protein CASSPPPGGETQYF.

This clonotype was recorded a few times. V gene TRBV4-1 combines with J gene TRBJ1-1; D gene uncertain. V lost 3 bases to trimming and J lost 5 bases, with 16 bases between them. From germline, CDR1 is MGHRA and CDR2 YSYEKL. The CDR3 runs 15 residues. The CDR3 nucleotides read TGCGCCAGCAGCCACGCCGTTAGGTCGAGAACTGAAGCTTTCTTT. As protein: CASSHAVRSRTEAFF.

This clonotype was found a few times. J is TRBJ2-7 and V is TRBV20-1, with TRBD2 matching over 8 bases. From germline, CDR1 is DFQATT and CDR2 SNEGSKA (reference sequence). V trimming: 4 bases; J trimming: 6 bases; junction bases outside the gene matches: 14. This CDR3 is built from 15 residues. CDR3 loop: CSANGVAGRRVEQYF. The DNA for the CDR3 is TGCAGTGCTAACGGCGTAGCGGGGAGGCGGGTCGAGCAGTACTTC.

This clonotype was counted ten times or more. The chain combines TRBV10-3 with TRBJ2-2, with 9 positions matching TRBD2. The CDR3 has 16 residues. CDR1 and CDR2 (germline): ENHRY, SYGVKD. The V gene end was trimmed by 6 bases and the J gene end by 3 bases; junction bases not matched to a gene: 8. In DNA, the CDR3 is TGTGCCATCAGCCCTAGGACTAGCGCATACACCGGGGAGCTGTTTTTT. It codes for CAISPRTSAYTGELFF.

This clonotype showed up just a few times. The chain has TRBV11-2 and TRBJ1-5; 11 bases align to TRBD1. This CDR3 spans 19 amino acids. The germline gives CDR1 SGHAT, CDR2 FQNNGV. V shed 1 base, J shed 0 bases, and the junction held 8 bases outside the gene matches. CDR3 nucleotides: TGTGCCAGCAGCTTAGTGACGGGACAGGGGGACGGTAGCAATCAGCCCCAGCATTTT. Its protein is CASSLVTGQGDGSNQPQHF.

Many counts were recorded for this clonotype. The rearrangement uses TRBV27 and TRBJ1-1; D not resolved. The germline V gene has CDR1 MNHEY and CDR2 SMNVEV (reference sequence). This CDR3 is built from 15 residues. V lost 1 base and J 3 bases, leaving 12 bases between the germline ends. The CDR3 nucleotides are TGTGCCAGCAGTTTATTTCGGCGGGTGGACACTGAAGCTTTCTTT. It encodes CASSLFRRVDTEAFF.